This T cell receptor beta chain comes out of a study of blood T cell repertoires in COVID-19. Looking at the study overall: The United States, Italy and Spain supplied acute and convalescent COVID-19 samples.

CDR1 is LNHDA, CDR2 SQIVND, per germline (reference sequence). V gave up 6 bases and J gave up 5 bases; unmatched junction bases: 3. The CDR3 spans 14 residues. The table came from immunoSEQ multiplex PCR; TCRdb's copy has only in-frame clones and leaves some out. The top ten hold less than 2.5% of the sample, which has 80,000 or so clones, approximately 89% seen once. The chain has TRBV19 and TRBJ2-2, with 10 bases fitting TRBD2. This receptor was identified in a man in his fifties with acute or convalescent COVID-19. Specimen: peripheral blood. The CDR3 DNA reads as TGTGCCAGTAGGCTAGCGGGAGCTACCGGGGAGCTGTTTTTT. Translating it yields CASRLAGATGELFF.